These 32 T cell receptor beta chains came from one sample sequenced in a study of chemoradiotherapy in HPV16-positive cancers. This table comes from immunoSEQ multiplex PCR, and its TCRdb copy is limited to in-frame clones, with some not included. The table has 11,000 or so clones, over 70% seen once. Sample acquisition took place from a patient who underwent chemoradiotherapy. Receptor source: a human donor with HPV-associated anogenital cancer.

This clone was picked up one time. The genes are TRBV30 and TRBJ1-3, with TRBD1 as a possible D gene (5 bases). V was pared by 5 bases and J by 4 bases, with 12 bases between. Germline loops: CDR1 GTSNPN, CDR2 SVGIG (reference sequence). This CDR3 has 13 amino acids. CDR3: CAWGDGEGNTIYF. The CDR3 DNA reads as TGTGCCTGGGGGGACGGCGAAGGAAACACCATATATTTT. The variable domain in full, with the rest retrieved from reference TRBV30 and TRBJ1-3, is SQTIHQWPATLVQPVGSPLSLECTVEGTSNPNLYWYRQAAGRGLQLLFYSVGIGQISSEVPQNLSASRPQDRQFILSSKKLLLSDSGFYLCAWGDGEGNTIYFGEGSWLTVV.

The chain has TRBV30 and TRBJ1-1; D unclear. The CDR3 consists of 12 residues. Germline CDR1 GTSNPN, CDR2 SVGIG (reference sequence). Trimming shortened V by 1 base and J by 8 bases, and 11 bases separated the two germline ends. The CDR3 sequence is CAWSAKLVEAFF. In DNA, the CDR3 is TGTGCCTGGAGTGCAAAGCTAGTGGAAGCTTTCTTT.

The chain is built from TRBV2 and TRBJ2-1; D call uncertain. V was pared by 5 bases and J by 8 bases, with 10 bases between. This CDR3 region has 12 residues. Germline assignment: CDR1 SNHLY and CDR2 FYNNEI. The CDR3 sequence: CASSLQFYEQFF. CDR3 coding DNA: TGTGCCAGCAGTCTTCAGTTCTATGAGCAGTTCTTC.

This clone has just one count. The genes are TRBV7-8 and TRBJ2-3; 7 positions agree with TRBD2. The CDR3 covers 16 residues. Germline CDR1 SGHVS, CDR2 FQNEAQ. Trimming at V came to 1 base and at J to 1 base, leaving 5 bases not matched to a gene. CDR3 protein: CASSLVGAGGTDTQYF. The CDR3 DNA is TGTGCCAGCAGCTTAGTTGGGGCGGGGGGCACAGATACGCAGTATTTT.

J is TRBJ2-1 and V is TRBV9; D uncertain. Trimming stripped 0 bases from V and 8 bases from J, with 12 bases between. CDR1 and CDR2 from the germline V gene are SGDLS and YYNGEE. This CDR3 has 14 residues. The CDR3 reads CASSVGPSKDEQFF. The CDR3 DNA follows: TGTGCCAGCAGCGTAGGTCCTAGTAAGGATGAGCAGTTCTTC.

The chain employs TRBV27 and TRBJ2-1; 11 nucleotides match TRBD2. Per germline, CDR1 MNHEY and CDR2 SMNVEV (reference sequence). CDR3 length: 15 amino acids. Unmatched junction bases numbered 10, after V lost 6 bases and J lost 9 bases. The CDR3 reads CASSHPGLAEPEQFF. The CDR3 coding sequence is TGTGCCAGCAGCCACCCGGGACTAGCGGAGCCTGAGCAGTTCTTC.

This chain connects TRBV19 to TRBJ1-4; no reliable D call. This CDR3 has 16 amino acids. Trimming stripped 3 bases from V and 1 base from J, with 12 bases between. Germline V gene sequence: CDR1 LNHDA, CDR2 SQIVND (reference sequence). The CDR3 spells CASSIGRRGTNEKLFF. CDR3 in DNA: TGTGCCAGTAGTATCGGCCGACGGGGAACTAATGAAAAACTGTTTTTT.

This sequence joins TRBV5-1 and TRBJ2-1; TRBD1 agrees at 9 bases. The CDR3 runs to 14 residues. The trim removed 3 bases at V and 6 bases at J, leaving 4 bases unmatched. Germline V gene data show CDR1 as SGHRS and CDR2 as YFSETQ. In nucleotides, the CDR3 is TGCGCCAGCAGCTGGGGACAGGGACGCAATGAGCAGTTCTTC. As protein: CASSWGQGRNEQFF.

The CDR3 sequence: CAWSQTGRTDTQYF. In DNA, the CDR3 is TGTGCCTGGAGCCAGACAGGGAGGACAGATACGCAGTATTTT. J is TRBJ2-3 and V is TRBV30; weak D call: TRBD1 (7 bases). Germline V CDR1 and CDR2: GTSNPN, SVGIG (reference sequence). Trimming removed 3 bases at V and 3 bases at J, with 13 bases between. This CDR3 is built from 14 residues. Combining the CDR3 with reference TRBV30 and TRBJ2-3 gives the whole variable domain SQTIHQWPATLVQPVGSPLSLECTVEGTSNPNLYWYRQAAGRGLQLLFYSVGIGQISSEVPQNLSASRPQDRQFILSSKKLLLSDSGFYLCAWSQTGRTDTQYFGPGTRLTVL.

The chain links TRBV9 to TRBJ2-1, with 12 bases fitting TRBD2. CDR1 SGDLS and CDR2 YYNGEE come from the germline V gene. This CDR3 has 15 residues. V trimming: 3 bases; J trimming: 6 bases; junction bases outside the gene matches: 4. This CDR3 reads CASSATSGRSNEQFF. CDR3 nucleotides: TGTGCCAGCAGCGCGACTAGCGGGAGATCCAATGAGCAGTTCTTC. Full variable domain (outside the CDR3, taken from reference TRBV9 and TRBJ2-1): DSGVTQTPKHLITATGQRVTLRCSPRSGDLSVYWYQQSLDQGLQFLIQYYNGEERAKGNILERFSAQQFPDLHSELNLSSLELGDSALYFCASSATSGRSNEQFFGPGTRLTVL.

The J gene is TRBJ1-5, the V gene TRBV15; the D gene is possibly TRBD1 (6 bases). The germline V gene encodes CDR1 LNHNV and CDR2 YYDKDF (reference sequence). This CDR3 contains 16 residues. Trimming took 0 bases from V and 4 from J, leaving 13 bases between them. CDR3: CATSRDRGFRNQPQHF. The CDR3 coding sequence is TGTGCCACCAGCAGAGACAGGGGATTTAGGAATCAGCCCCAGCATTTT.

The chain recombines TRBV5-1 with TRBJ2-3; 9 nucleotides match TRBD2. CDR1 SGHRS and CDR2 YFSETQ come from the germline V gene. V lost 1 base to trimming and J lost 3 bases; unmatched junction nucleotides: 3. The CDR3 contains 15 residues. The CDR3 coding sequence is TGCGCCAGCAGCTTGTGGACTAGCGTTACAGATACGCAGTATTTT. It yields the protein CASSLWTSVTDTQYF.

This chain connects TRBV19 to TRBJ2-1; 8 nucleotides align to TRBD2. This CDR3 region has 16 residues. The trim removed 1 base at V and 4 bases at J, leaving 6 bases unmatched. From germline, CDR1 is LNHDA and CDR2 SQIVND (reference sequence). The CDR3 DNA is TGTGCCAGTAGTATAGCGGCTAGCGGGCCATACAATGAGCAGTTCTTC. Translated, it gives CASSIAASGPYNEQFF.

V is TRBV5-1 and J is TRBJ1-2; TRBD1 matches at 9 bases. The CDR3 is 17 amino acids. V was clipped by 4 bases and J by 7 bases; unmatched bases: 17. Germline V gene sequence: CDR1 SGHRS, CDR2 YFSETQ. Here the CDR3 reads CASSPLVGTGYRSGYTF. CDR3 coding DNA: TGCGCCAGCAGCCCCCTAGTGGGGACAGGGTACAGATCTGGCTACACCTTC.

V usage is TRBV18 and J usage is TRBJ1-2, with a tentative D call TRBD1 (6 bases). V lost 3 bases and J lost 8, with 13 bases in between. CDR3 length: 13 amino acids. Germline V gene sequence: CDR1 KGHSH, CDR2 LQKENI. CDR3 nucleotide sequence: TGTGCCAGCTCACCCGCCGGACAGACGGGCTACACCTTC. Translated, it gives CASSPAGQTGYTF.

This sequence joins TRBV5-1 and TRBJ2-5, with D unclear. Germline assignment: CDR1 SGHRS and CDR2 YFSETQ. CDR3 size: 15 residues. V was shortened by 4 bases and J by 5 bases, with 18 bases between the two germline ends. The CDR3 region is CASSPDRTFGETQYF. The CDR3 nucleotides are TGCGCCAGCAGCCCGGACCGAACTTTCGGGGAGACCCAGTACTTC.

This clone has more than one count but fewer than ten. The chain carries TRBV5-1 and TRBJ1-3; D uncertain. The V end was cut by 0 bases, the J end by 4 bases, with 2 bases between. CDR1 and CDR2 (germline): SGHRS, YFSETQ. The length of the CDR3 is 12 residues. The CDR3 sequence: CASSLEGNTIYF. CDR3 DNA: TGCGCCAGCAGCTTGGAGGGAAACACCATATATTTT.

The chain links TRBV6-1 to TRBJ1-5; D remains unclear. Germline CDR1 and CDR2: MNHNS and SASEGT. This CDR3 is built from 14 residues. Trimming removed 10 bases at V and 9 bases at J, with 22 bases between. In DNA, the CDR3 is TGTGCCATAGTGGATTCCGCGGGGATTTGGCCCCAGCATTTT. Translating gives CAIVDSAGIWPQHF.

The rearrangement links TRBV4-1 to TRBJ2-4; D is ambiguous. V dropped 4 bases and J dropped 3 bases, with 13 bases sitting between them. Germline-derived CDR1 and CDR2 are MGHRA and YSYEKL. The CDR3 runs 15 residues. For the CDR3, the DNA is TGCGCCAGCAGCCTCTTGGGGTTAGGCAAAAACATTCAGTACTTC. This codes for CASSLLGLGKNIQYF.

V and J are TRBV6-5 and TRBJ1-5; TRBD1 agrees at 8 bases. The CDR3 has 15 residues. Germline CDR1 MNHEY, CDR2 SVGAGI. The V and J ends lost 5 bases and 1 base, in that order; junction bases with no gene match: 4. The CDR3 protein is CASSQQGVSNQPQHF. In DNA form, the CDR3 reads TGTGCCAGCAGTCAACAGGGGGTGAGCAATCAGCCCCAGCATTTT.

This clone was counted between two and nine times. This chain joins TRBV30 and TRBJ1-1; 7 bases align to TRBD1. The CDR3 has 12 residues. Germline V gene sequence: CDR1 GTSNPN, CDR2 SVGIG (reference sequence). The J segment lost 3 bases and the V segment lost 6 bases, leaving 4 bases of the junction unmatched. The CDR3 region is CACMTGYTEAFF. The DNA of the CDR3 is TGTGCCTGTATGACAGGGTACACTGAAGCTTTCTTT.

This rearrangement joins TRBV28 to TRBJ2-3; 7 bases are a match to TRBD2. V lost 5 bases to trimming and J lost 6 bases; unmatched junction nucleotides: 8. CDR1 is MDHEN, CDR2 SYDVKM, per germline. This CDR3 comprises 14 residues. In DNA form, the CDR3 reads TGTGCCAGCAGTCCCTTCCAGCGGGATGATACGCAGTATTTT. It yields the protein CASSPFQRDDTQYF.

This clone was found a few times. The chain is built from TRBV19 and TRBJ1-2, with D perhaps TRBD1 (6 bases). This CDR3 contains 13 residues. Germline loops: CDR1 LNHDA, CDR2 SQIVND (reference sequence). CDR3 residues: CASSVRGPSGYTF. The CDR3 region has the DNA TGTGCTTCCAGCGTCCGGGGGCCATCGGGCTACACCTTC.

In DNA, the CDR3 is TGTGCCAGCGAGGACACCGGGGAGCTGTTTTTT. Its translation is CASEDTGELFF. The chain uses TRBV28 and TRBJ2-2; the D is unclear. The CDR3 has 11 residues. Germline-derived CDR1 and CDR2 are MDHEN and SYDVKM. V dropped 8 bases and J dropped 3 bases, with 4 bases sitting between them.

The rearrangement joins TRBV29-1 to TRBJ2-3; D is unclear. The V gene lost 6 bases and the J gene lost 6 bases, with 19 bases spanning the gap. Germline V gene sequence: CDR1 SQVTM, CDR2 ANQGSEA. CDR3 length: 14 residues. The CDR3 loop is CSVRESPGRDTQYF. The CDR3 DNA is TGCAGCGTGCGCGAGTCACCCGGCAGGGATACGCAGTATTTT.

This clone was counted a single time. This chain links TRBV10-3 with TRBJ2-1; perhaps TRBD2 as D (5 bases). This CDR3 spans 14 amino acids. Trimming removed 7 bases from V and 5 bases from J, with 15 bases in between. Germline V CDR1 and CDR2: ENHRY, SYGVKD. The CDR3 protein is CAIKGLLDHNEQFF. The CDR3 bases are TGTGCCATCAAAGGACTCCTCGACCACAATGAGCAGTTCTTC.

In its sample, this clone was seen a few times. This chain uses TRBV5-4 with TRBJ2-2; the D gene is possibly TRBD2 (5 bases). Germline assignment: CDR1 SGHNT and CDR2 YYREEE (reference sequence). This CDR3 contains 16 residues. Trimming pared 4 bases from V and 0 bases from J, leaving 13 bases between. CDR3 sequence reads: CASSPGGGPNTGELFF. The DNA for the CDR3 is TGTGCCAGCAGCCCCGGAGGCGGGCCGAACACCGGGGAGCTGTTTTTT.

The gene calls are TRBV15 and TRBJ2-7; no definite D call. Germline V lookup: CDR1 LNHNV, CDR2 YYDKDF (reference sequence). CDR3 length: 17 residues. V was pared by 0 bases and J by 0 bases, with 15 bases between. DNA of the CDR3: TGTGCCACCAGCAGAGATTTGGCCCAATACAACTCCTACGAGCAGTACTTC. Translation gives CATSRDLAQYNSYEQYF.

V usage is TRBV5-6 and J usage is TRBJ2-1; 9 bases line up with TRBD1. Trimming at V came to 7 bases and at J to 10 bases, leaving 15 bases not matched to a gene. Looked up from germline, CDR1 is SGHDT and CDR2 is YYEEEE. This CDR3 region has 15 residues. The CDR3 here is CASSGPGGQGGEQFF. In nucleotides, the CDR3 is TGTGCCAGCTCTGGCCCGGGGGGACAGGGAGGCGAGCAGTTCTTC.

The chain couples TRBV4-3 to TRBJ2-3; possible D gene TRBD2, 5 bases. The CDR3 consists of 13 residues. CDR1 LGHNA and CDR2 YSLEER come from the germline V gene. V was trimmed by 1 base and J by 5 bases, leaving 7 bases between them. Here the CDR3 DNA reads TGCGCCAGCAGCCAAGCGGGATTAGATACGCAGTATTTT. This codes for CASSQAGLDTQYF.

The genes are TRBV5-1 and TRBJ1-2; 8 bases line up with TRBD1. This CDR3 comprises 15 residues. After removal of 2 bases from V and 3 bases from J, the junction contained 6 bases not matched to a gene. CDR1 and CDR2 from the germline V gene are SGHRS and YFSETQ. The CDR3: CASSFRQGIDYGYTF. CDR3 nucleotides: TGCGCCAGCAGCTTCCGACAGGGGATAGACTATGGCTACACCTTC.

The sample holds a few counts of this clone. The V and J genes are TRBV4-3 and TRBJ1-2; D gene ambiguous. The CDR3 loop spans 15 amino acids. From germline, CDR1 is LGHNA and CDR2 YSLEER. V lost 0 bases and J 2 bases, leaving 10 bases between the germline ends. The CDR3 region is CASSQEYGSNYGYTF. CDR3 DNA sequence: TGCGCCAGCAGCCAAGAATACGGCTCAAACTATGGCTACACCTTC.